This TCR beta chain was recorded in a study of cytomegalovirus exposure and HLA in healthy donors. In the study overall: A preliminary data release comprised roughly 85 million unique TCRs obtained from HLA-typed donors. Points from the study as a whole: The study reported that TCR beta sequences accurately predicted HLA-A and HLA-B alleles in most subjects. CMV serostatus stood as the only immune exposure information on hand.

Primers included in the PCR were 60 Vbeta and 13 Jbeta primers. The data were produced by immunoSEQ multiplex PCR, yet TCRdb's version contains in-frame clones alone and is incomplete. The sample comprises fewer than 200,000 clones, approximately 80% of which are singletons, and around 2.4% rests with the top ten. As regards this clone: What it recognizes is unknown.

The sequenced material came from PBMCs. The receptor comes from a man between 60 and 75 years old in good health and CMV-seronegative.

This CDR3 is CAISDGGGGQPQHF. The CDR3 nucleotides are TGTGCCATCAGTGACGGCGGAGGTGGCCAGCCCCAGCATTTT. This rearrangement joins TRBV10-3 to TRBJ1-5; D gene uncertain. V lost 3 bases and J 7 bases, leaving 13 bases between the germline ends. CDR1 and CDR2 (germline): ENHRY, SYGVKD. The CDR3 runs to 14 residues.